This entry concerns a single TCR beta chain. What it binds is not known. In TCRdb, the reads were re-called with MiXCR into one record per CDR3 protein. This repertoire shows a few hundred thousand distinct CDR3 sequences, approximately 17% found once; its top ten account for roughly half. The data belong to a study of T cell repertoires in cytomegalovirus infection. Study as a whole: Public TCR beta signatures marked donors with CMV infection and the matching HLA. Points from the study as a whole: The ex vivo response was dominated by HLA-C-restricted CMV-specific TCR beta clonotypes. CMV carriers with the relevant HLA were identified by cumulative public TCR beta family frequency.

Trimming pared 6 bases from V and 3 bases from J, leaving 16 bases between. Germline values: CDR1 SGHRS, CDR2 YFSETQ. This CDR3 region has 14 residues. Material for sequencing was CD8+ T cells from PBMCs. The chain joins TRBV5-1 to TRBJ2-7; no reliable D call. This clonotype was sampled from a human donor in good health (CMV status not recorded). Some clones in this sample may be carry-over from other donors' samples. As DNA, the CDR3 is TGCGCCAGCACTACCCTCCGCAGAGACTACGAGCAGTACTTC. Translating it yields CASTTLRRDYEQYF.